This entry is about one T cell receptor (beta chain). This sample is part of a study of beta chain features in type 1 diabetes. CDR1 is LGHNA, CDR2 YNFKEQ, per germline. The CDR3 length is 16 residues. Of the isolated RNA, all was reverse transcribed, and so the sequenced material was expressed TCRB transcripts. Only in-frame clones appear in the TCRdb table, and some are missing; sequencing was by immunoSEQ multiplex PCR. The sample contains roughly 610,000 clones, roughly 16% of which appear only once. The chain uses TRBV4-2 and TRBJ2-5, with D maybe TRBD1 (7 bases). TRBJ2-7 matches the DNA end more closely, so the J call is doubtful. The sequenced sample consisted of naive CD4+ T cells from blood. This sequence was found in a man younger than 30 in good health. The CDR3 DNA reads TGTGCCAGCACCTCACAGGGGCGGGACAGCTCCTACGAGCAGTACTTC. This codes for CASTSQGRDSSYEQYF.